The 23 T cell receptor beta chains reported below all come from one sample, sequenced in a study of tissue T cells after allogeneic stem cell transplantation. The repertoire was sequenced with immunoSEQ multiplex PCR; TCRdb's copy has only in-frame clones and lacks some. There are 3,000 to 4,000 clones in the sample; around 46% occur only once, and more than 25% lies in the top ten. The time point was: mouse harvest day 14 after allogeneic transplant. Each mouse received 10^7 T-cell-depleted marrow cells plus 10^6 splenic CD5+ T cells by tail vein. Source material: gut tissue. Source of these receptors: a female BALB/c mouse given C57BL/6 T cells with graft-versus-host disease after an allogeneic hematopoietic cell transplant.

Points on this clone: A far larger clone lies a single base away; this is likely a read error. The listed genes are named as in mouse. The read halts 1 residue ahead of the CDR3 end, with the missing end drawn from the germline J gene. The chain combines TRBV4 with TRBJ2-7; 12 bases map to TRBD2. This CDR3 contains 14 residues. Germline V CDR1 and CDR2: LGHDT, YNNKQL (reference sequence). Trimming cost V 3 bases and J 9 bases; bases outside gene matches: 6. CDR3 DNA (partial): TGTGCCAGCAGCTACGACTGGGGGGGCTTTGCACAGTAC. This codes for CASSYDWGGFAQY. The CDR3 as a whole reads CASSYDWGGFAQYF.

This clone was counted a few times. Genes here carry mouse names. The missing CDR3 end, 1 residue past where the read stops, is filled in from the germline J gene. This rearrangement joins TRBV5 to TRBJ2-5; D is possibly TRBD1 or TRBD2 (5 bases each). The length of the CDR3 is 15 residues. Looked up from germline, CDR1 is LGHNA and CDR2 is YNLKQL (reference sequence). Trimming took 1 base from V and 0 from J, leaving 8 bases between them. Here the CDR3 reads CASSQVGPNQDTQYF. Partial CDR3 DNA: TGTGCCAGCAGCCAAGTGGGGCCCAACCAAGACACCCAGTAC.

This clone appeared a single time. A read error may account for a junction end that differs from germline. Germline and genes: mouse. The missing CDR3 end, 1 residue past where the read stops, is filled in from the germline J gene. The V and J genes are TRBV15 and TRBJ2-5; 8 bases agree with TRBD2. The CDR3 has 13 amino acids. CDR1 and CDR2 (germline): SGHND, FRSKSL. The CDR3: CAGSLGGGDTQYF. Partial CDR3 DNA: TGTGCCGGCAGTTTAGGGGGGGGCGACACCCAGTAC.

Details on this clone: Genes and germline are mouse. Read coverage stops 1 residue before the CDR3 terminus; the germline J gene supplies the remainder. The V call is TRBV23, the J call TRBJ1-2; TRBD1 is the table's D call, not checked against the DNA. This CDR3 contains 14 residues. Per germline, CDR1 KGHTA and CDR2 FQNQQP. The covered CDR3 bases are TGCTCCAGCAGTCAATCCCAGGCAAACTCCGACTACACC. It encodes CSSSQSQANSDYT. The full CDR3 protein is CSSSQSQANSDYTF.

With respect to this clone: Genes and germline are mouse. The CDR3 extends 1 residue past the end of the read, so its final part is completed from the germline J gene. The V call is TRBV3, the J call TRBJ2-4; 11 nucleotides match TRBD2. Germline values: CDR1 SNHLY, CDR2 FYNGKV (reference sequence). Unmatched junction bases numbered 1, after V lost 4 bases and J lost 1 base. This CDR3 contains 15 residues. The CDR3 bases that were read are TGTGCCAGCAGCTCGGGACTGGGGGGTCAAAACACCTTGTAC. This codes for CASSSGLGGQNTLY. The full CDR3 protein reads CASSSGLGGQNTLYF. Combining the CDR3 with reference TRBV3 and TRBJ2-4 gives the whole variable domain GPKVLQIPSHQIIDMGQMVTLNCDPVSNHLYFYWYKQILGQQMEFLVNFYNGKVMEKSKLFKDQFSVERPDGSYFTLKIQPTALEDSAVYFCASSSGLGGQNTLYFGAGTRLSVL.

Note on this clone: The gene names here belong to mouse. The missing CDR3 end, 1 residue past where the read stops, is filled in from the germline J gene. The chain joins TRBV26 to TRBJ1-1; perhaps TRBD1 as D (5 bases). The germline gives CDR1 KGHPV, CDR2 FQNQEV (reference sequence). The V end lost 0 bases, the J end lost 7 bases, and 9 bases lay between the germline ends. CDR3 length equals 13 residues. The sequenced part of the CDR3 DNA is TGTGCCAGCAGTCTGTCCAGGGTGGGAGAAGTCTTC. It encodes CASSLSRVGEVF. The CDR3 as a whole reads CASSLSRVGEVFF.

A remark on this clone: Mouse germline and gene names are used. The read ends 1 residue early relative to the CDR3; the germline J gene fills the gap. This sequence joins TRBV20 and TRBJ2-1, with D possibly being TRBD1 (6 bases). Between the trimmed V and J ends, which lost 5 bases and 3 bases, there was a span of 11 bases. The CDR3 totals 13 residues. Germline-derived CDR1 and CDR2 are GFQATS and STVNSAI. CDR3 bases read: TGTGGTGCTCGCGGGACAATCTATGCTGAGCAGTTC. Protein product: CGARGTIYAEQF. In full, the CDR3 reads CGARGTIYAEQFF.

This clone has only a few counts. The gene names here belong to mouse. Read coverage stops 1 residue before the CDR3 terminus; the germline J gene supplies the remainder. The chain employs TRBV26 and TRBJ1-3; D is uncertain. The CDR3 sequence is 14 residues long. Trimming left V 4 bases short and J 0 bases short, with 7 bases between. Germline V gene lookup returns CDR1 KGHPV and CDR2 FQNQEV (reference sequence). The CDR3 here is CASSRGNSGNTLYF. The sequenced CDR3 bases are TGTGCCAGCAGTCGCGGGAATTCTGGAAATACGCTCTAT.

To note about this clone: Gene names refer to mouse genes. The CDR3 DNA, read in part, is TGTGCCAGCAGTGAAGGACTGGGGGAAGACACCCAGTAC. It translates to CASSEGLGEDTQY. The CDR3 in full is CASSEGLGEDTQYF. The V gene is TRBV13-1, the J gene TRBJ2-5; 10 positions agree with TRBD2. Coverage ceases 1 residue before the CDR3 finishes, and the germline J gene fills in the end. Germline V gene data show CDR1 as NSHNY and CDR2 as SYGAGN. J was trimmed by 4 bases and V by 2 bases; bases with no gene match: 1. This CDR3 contains 14 residues.

Points on this clone: Gene names and germline match the mouse. The CDR3 here is CASSYQNQDTQYF. CDR3 DNA, as far as it was read: TGTGCCAGCAGTTATCAGAACCAAGACACCCAGTAC. This sequence joins TRBV26 and TRBJ2-5; D is unclear. The read gets to within 1 residue of the CDR3 end, and the germline J gene fills in the rest. Germline V CDR1 and CDR2: KGHPV, FQNQEV (reference sequence). The V gene lost 5 bases and the J gene lost 0 bases, with 6 bases spanning the gap. This CDR3 is 13 amino acids long. The variable domain in full, with the rest retrieved from reference TRBV26 and TRBJ2-5, is NSKVIQTPRYLVKGQGQKAKMRCIPEKGHPVVFWYQQNKNNEFKFLINFQNQEVLQQIDMTEKRFSAECPSNSPCSLEIQSSEAGDSALYLCASSYQNQDTQYFGPGTRLLVL.

Remarks on this clone: Gene names refer to mouse genes. The observed sequence ends 1 residue before the CDR3 terminus, with the missing tail filled in from the germline J gene. V usage is TRBV13-2 and J usage is TRBJ2-1; TRBD2 aligns across 10 bases. The J segment lost 3 bases and the V segment lost 5 bases, leaving 2 bases of the junction unmatched. This CDR3 comprises 14 residues. Germline CDR1 reads NNHNN; CDR2 reads SYGAGS (reference sequence). The CDR3 sequence is CASGDWGPYAEQFF. CDR3 DNA (partial): TGTGCCAGCGGGGACTGGGGGCCCTATGCTGAGCAGTTC.

Comment on this clone: Gene labels here are mouse ones. Read data end 1 residue before the CDR3 end; the end is taken from the germline J gene. The chain carries TRBV1 and TRBJ1-1, with D possibly being TRBD1 (6 bases). V was cut by 0 bases and J by 0 bases, with 11 bases left in between. The germline V gene has CDR1 NSQYPW and CDR2 LRSPGD (reference sequence). This CDR3 is 16 amino acids long. CDR3 protein: CTCSADLWTANTEVFF. Incomplete CDR3 DNA: TGCACCTGCAGTGCAGATCTATGGACAGCAAACACAGAAGTCTTC.

In its sample, this clone was seen a few times. These gene names are mouse names. The read terminates 1 residue before the CDR3 end, so the remaining end is supplied by the germline J gene. This sequence joins TRBV26 and TRBJ1-4, with a tentative D call TRBD1 (6 bases). V lost 4 bases, J lost 0 bases, and 9 bases lay in between. This CDR3 comprises 15 residues. CDR1 and CDR2 from the germline V gene are KGHPV and FQNQEV (reference sequence). CDR3 DNA (partial): TGTGCCAGCAGTCCGGGACAAATTTCCAACGAAAGATTATTT. Protein: CASSPGQISNERLF. The CDR3 in its entirety is CASSPGQISNERLFF.

This clone was seen a few times. Here the gene names and germline are mouse. The CDR3 is cut off 1 residue early in the read; its end comes from the germline J gene. The chain is built from TRBV19 and TRBJ1-1; D is undetermined. Germline CDR1 is FNHDT and CDR2 is SITEND (reference sequence). This CDR3 contains 13 residues. V was clipped by 3 bases and J by 0 bases, with 6 bases between them. The CDR3 DNA, read in part, is TGTGCCAGCAGTACACATGCAAACACAGAAGTCTTC. Its protein is CASSTHANTEVF. The whole CDR3 reads CASSTHANTEVFF.

Turning to this clone: Gene names and germline match the mouse. Partial CDR3 DNA: TGTGCCTGGACAGGGGGCCACTCCGACTACACC. This translates into CAWTGGHSDYT. The full CDR3 protein is CAWTGGHSDYTF. The V and J genes are TRBV31 and TRBJ1-2; TRBD1 aligns across 8 bases. Read data end 1 residue before the CDR3 end; the end is taken from the germline J gene. The CDR3 spans 12 residues. Germline V gene lookup returns CDR1 GKSSPN and CDR2 SITVG. The V and J ends lost 4 bases and 3 bases, in that order; junction bases with no gene match: 1.

This clone was recorded once. The genes are named according to mouse. The CDR3 end is not reached by the read, which stops 1 residue before it; the germline J gene fills it in. This chain joins TRBV5 and TRBJ2-5, with D perhaps matching TRBD2 (7 bases). Looked up from germline, CDR1 is LGHNA and CDR2 is YNLKQL (reference sequence). The ends were cut back, 0 bases at V and 3 bases at J, with 10 bases in the middle. The CDR3 sequence is 15 residues long. CDR3 DNA, as far as it was read: TGTGCCAGCAGCCAAGAAGGGGGGGAGCAAGACACCCAGTAC. It codes for CASSQEGGEQDTQY. The CDR3 as a whole reads CASSQEGGEQDTQYF.

About this clone: Genes and germline are mouse. CDR3 region: CASSLEGAETLYF. Incomplete CDR3 DNA: TGTGCCAGCTCTCTAGAGGGTGCAGAAACGCTGTAT. The rearrangement joins TRBV12-2 to TRBJ2-3; D is uncertain. From the germline J gene comes the end of the CDR3, since the read stops 1 residue before it. There are 13 residues in the CDR3. The V gene's germline CDR1 is SGHLS and CDR2 HYDKME. The germline V and J ends were trimmed by 1 base and 1 base, with 5 bases remaining between them.

A remark on this clone: Genes and germline are mouse. The CDR3 end lies 1 residue beyond the end of the read and is filled in from the germline J gene. V is TRBV13-2 and J is TRBJ2-1, with D possibly being TRBD1 or TRBD2 (5 bases each). V lost 3 bases, J lost 7 bases, and 17 bases lay in between. This CDR3 contains 15 residues. Germline V lookup: CDR1 NNHNN, CDR2 SYGAGS (reference sequence). CDR3 sequence reads: CASGVPGTLRAEQFF. CDR3 DNA, as far as it was read: TGTGCCAGCGGTGTTCCCGGGACGTTGAGGGCTGAGCAGTTC.

This clone ranks as large (0.1 to 1%). Gene labels here are mouse ones. Read data end 1 residue before the CDR3 end; the end is taken from the germline J gene. This chain uses TRBV1 with TRBJ2-7; D unclear. V dropped 0 bases and J dropped 0 bases, with 12 bases sitting between them. The germline gives CDR1 NSQYPW, CDR2 LRSPGD (reference sequence). The CDR3 length is 16 residues. CDR3 DNA, as far as it was read: TGCACCTGCAGTGCAGATCCGGGGAGGAGCTCCTATGAACAGTAC. Translated, it gives CTCSADPGRSSYEQY. The complete CDR3 sequence is CTCSADPGRSSYEQYF.

This clone is categorized as hyperexpanded. Gene names refer to mouse genes. The CDR3 end lies 1 residue beyond the end of the read and is filled in from the germline J gene. V usage is TRBV26 and J usage is TRBJ2-7; D perhaps matches TRBD1 (5 bases). CDR3 size: 14 residues. Per germline, CDR1 KGHPV and CDR2 FQNQEV (reference sequence). The V end lost 4 bases, the J end lost 1 base, and 11 bases lay between the germline ends. The CDR3 bases that were read are TGTGCCAGCAGTCCCAGGGTGGAGTCCTATGAACAGTAC. This sequence encodes CASSPRVESYEQY. The CDR3 in its entirety is CASSPRVESYEQYF.

For this clone: The gene names here belong to mouse. The DNA ends 1 residue before the CDR3 does, and the rest of the CDR3 is filled in from the germline J gene. The chain uses TRBV26 and TRBJ1-3; weak D call: TRBD1 (6 bases). Trimming removed 6 bases from V and 8 bases from J, with 14 bases in between. Germline lookup yields CDR1 KGHPV and CDR2 FQNQEV (reference sequence). The CDR3 has 13 amino acids. The CDR3 sequence is CASRHDRLDTLYF. CDR3 DNA (partial): TGTGCCAGCAGACATGACAGGTTAGATACGCTCTAT.

With regard to this clone: Gene and germline names: mouse. The read comes to an end 1 residue before the CDR3 does, leaving the germline J gene to fill in the end. The V gene is TRBV26, the J gene TRBJ1-6; unclear D gene. TRBJ1-6 is labeled an ORF, and its function is uncertain. CDR1 and CDR2 (germline): KGHPV, FQNQEV (reference sequence). With 4 bases removed from V and 5 bases from J, the gap between germline ends came to 9 bases. The CDR3 totals 14 residues. The CDR3 region is CASSRTANNSPLYF. The part of the CDR3 DNA that was read is TGTGCCAGCAGTCGCACAGCCAATAATTCGCCCCTCTAC.

This clone turned up a few times. Gene names and germline refer to mouse. Read data end 1 residue before the CDR3 end; the end is taken from the germline J gene. The chain is built from TRBV12-1 and TRBJ2-2; 7 positions match TRBD1. Germline assignment: CDR1 SGHSN and CDR2 HYEKVE. V lost 7 bases to trimming and J lost 0 bases; unmatched junction nucleotides: 1. This CDR3 has 13 amino acids. The CDR3 reads CARGTANTGQLYF. Incomplete CDR3 DNA: TGTGCCAGGGGGACAGCAAACACCGGGCAGCTCTAC.